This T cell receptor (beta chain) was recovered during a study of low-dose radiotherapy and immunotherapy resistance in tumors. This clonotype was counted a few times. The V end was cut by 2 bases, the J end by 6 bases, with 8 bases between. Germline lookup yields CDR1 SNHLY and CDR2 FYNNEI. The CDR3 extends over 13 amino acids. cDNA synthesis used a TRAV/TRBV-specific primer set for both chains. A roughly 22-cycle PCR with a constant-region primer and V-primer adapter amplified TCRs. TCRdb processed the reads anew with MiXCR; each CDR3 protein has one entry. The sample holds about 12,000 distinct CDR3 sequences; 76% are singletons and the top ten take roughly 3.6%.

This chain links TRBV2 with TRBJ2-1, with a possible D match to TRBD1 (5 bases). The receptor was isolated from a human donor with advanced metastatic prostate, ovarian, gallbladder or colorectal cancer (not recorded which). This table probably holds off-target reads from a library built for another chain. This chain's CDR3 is CASSERRANEQFF. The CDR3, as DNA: TGTGCCAGCAGTGAACGCAGGGCCAATGAGCAGTTCTTC.